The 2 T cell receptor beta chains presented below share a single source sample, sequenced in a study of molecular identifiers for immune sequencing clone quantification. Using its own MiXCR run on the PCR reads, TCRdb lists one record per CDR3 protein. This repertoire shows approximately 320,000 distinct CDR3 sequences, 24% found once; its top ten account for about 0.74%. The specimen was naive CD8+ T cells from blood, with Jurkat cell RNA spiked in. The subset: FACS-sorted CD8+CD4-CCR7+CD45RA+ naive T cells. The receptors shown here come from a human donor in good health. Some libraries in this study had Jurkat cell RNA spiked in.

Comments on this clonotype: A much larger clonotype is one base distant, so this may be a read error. This chain's CDR3 is CAGSLVGLQETQYF. The DNA of the CDR3 is TGTGCCGGCAGCTTAGTGGGACTACAAGAGACCCAGTACTTC. The chain couples TRBV11-2 to TRBJ2-5; 7 bases line up with TRBD2. This CDR3 comprises 14 residues. CDR1 and CDR2 (germline): SGHAT, FQNNGV.

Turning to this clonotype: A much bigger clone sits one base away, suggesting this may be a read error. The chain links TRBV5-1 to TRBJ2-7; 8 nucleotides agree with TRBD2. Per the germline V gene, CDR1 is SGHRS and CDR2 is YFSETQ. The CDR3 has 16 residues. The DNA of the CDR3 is TGCGCCAGCGGAGGAGGGACTAGATTATTTCCCTACGAGCAGCACTTC. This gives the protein CASGGGTRLFPYEQHF.